The 22 T cell receptor gamma chains below come from one sample, sequenced in a study of gamma delta lymphoproliferative disorders and STAT genes. PBMCs from patients and controls supplied the genomic DNA for sequencing. TCRdb redid clone calling on the multiplex PCR reads using CATT. This repertoire shows some 4,300 gamma-chain clones, more than 6.5% found once; its top ten account for under 35%. The sequencing sample was made of blood. All receptors derive from a human donor in good health.

In this sample, this clone is medium-sized. The CDR3 nucleotides read TGTGCCACCTGGGATGGGCCCATGCACCATGTGAAACTCTTT. It yields the protein CATWDGPMHHVKLF. The chain couples TRGV4 to TRGJ1 or TRGJ2. TCRdb carries no J gene annotation; the J gene was assigned here by matching the DNA with germline. CDR1 is EGSTGY and CDR2 is YDSYTSSV in the germline V gene. V was clipped by 0 bases and J by 12 bases; unmatched bases: 14. This CDR3 comprises 14 residues.

This clone was found many times. Other DNA sequences from this sample encode an identical CDR3 as well. The J gene is TRGJ1 or TRGJ2, the V gene TRGV4. TCRdb leaves out the J gene; it was filled in here by matching the DNA to germline. Germline V gives CDR1 EGSTGY, CDR2 YDSYTSSV. V shed 5 bases, J shed 3 bases, and the junction held 4 bases outside the gene matches. CDR3 length: 12 residues. This chain's CDR3 is CATWALYYKKLF. The CDR3 bases are TGTGCCACCTGGGCCCTTTATTATAAGAAACTCTTT.

This clone was detected a few times. The TCRdb protein comes from a much larger clone and disagrees with this DNA's translation at residue 3, likely due to a read error; the protein given here is derived from the DNA. This rearrangement joins TRGV3 to TRGJP2. Because TCRdb records no J gene, it was assigned here through a match of the DNA to germline. Germline V gene sequence: CDR1 VTNTFY, CDR2 YDVSTARD (reference sequence). CDR3 length: 16 amino acids. CDR3 in DNA: TGTGCCGCCTGGGACAGGCGTAATAGTAGTGATTGGATCAAGACGTTT. Amino acid sequence: CAAWDRRNSSDWIKTF.

Notes on this clone: The TCRdb protein fails to match the DNA translation at residue 6; the protein reported here was translated from the DNA. CDR3 protein: CATWEYKKLF. DNA of the CDR3: TGTGCCACCTGGGAATATAAGAAACTCTTT. The chain recombines TRGV8 with TRGJ1 or TRGJ2. TCRdb is silent on the J gene; assignment here came from matching the DNA to germline. Germline CDR1 reads VENAVY; CDR2 reads YDSYNSRV. The CDR3 is 10 amino acids. With V trimmed by 4 bases and J by 7 bases, 1 base remained unmatched.

This clone is labeled medium-sized. Other DNA sequences in the same sample also yield this CDR3. This sequence joins TRGV2 and TRGJP2. In the absence of a J gene in TCRdb, the DNA was matched to germline to assign it here. The CDR3 totals 15 residues. With V trimmed by 0 bases and J by 2 bases, 3 bases remained unmatched. CDR1 and CDR2 (germline): EGSNGY, YDSYNSKV. CDR3 sequence (DNA): TGTGCCACCTGGGACGGGCCCAGTAGTGATTGGATCAAGACGTTT. Amino acid sequence: CATWDGPSSDWIKTF.

Comments on this clone: The DNA is omitted, as the CDR3 cannot be located on it reliably, and the CDR3 follows TCRdb's listing. The V gene is listed as TRGV5; no J gene was called. The CDR3 comprises 18 residues, both ends counted. Germline CDR1 reads VINAFY; CDR2 reads YDVSNSKD. This CDR3 reads CATWSSIIRNSLAVEQHF.

In its sample, this clone was seen many times. The chain recombines TRGV2 with TRGJ1 or TRGJ2. The J gene is absent in TCRdb and was assigned here via DNA matching to germline. The CDR3 spans 15 residues. Unmatched junction bases numbered 15, after V lost 4 bases and J lost 6 bases. Germline V gene lookup returns CDR1 EGSNGY and CDR2 YDSYNSKV. The CDR3: CATWEGGAGAYKKLF. The CDR3 nucleotides read TGTGCCACCTGGGAAGGGGGGGCGGGGGCTTATAAGAAACTCTTT.

This clone is deemed medium-sized. The V gene is TRGV2, the J gene TRGJP2. The J gene comes from matching the DNA to germline here; TCRdb lacks it. Germline loops: CDR1 EGSNGY, CDR2 YDSYNSKV. J lost 5 bases, V lost 2 bases, and 14 bases had no gene match. CDR3 size: 17 residues. CDR3 residues: CATWDDRPKRSDWIKTF. CDR3 coding DNA: TGTGCCACCTGGGACGATCGTCCCAAGAGGAGTGATTGGATCAAGACGTTT.

This clone appeared many times. The chain couples TRGV9 to TRGJ1 or TRGJ2. Matching the DNA to germline supplied the J gene, which TCRdb does not give. The CDR3 totals 9 residues. The trim removed 7 bases at V and 7 bases at J, leaving 1 base unmatched. CDR1 GITISATS and CDR2 ISYDGTV come from the germline V gene (reference sequence). CDR3 sequence: CALCYKKLF. The CDR3 DNA is TGTGCCTTGTGCTATAAGAAACTCTTT.

By share, this clone ranks as medium-sized. This chain joins TRGV10 and TRGJ1 or TRGJ2. Here the J gene came from matching the DNA to germline, since TCRdb omits it. TRGV10 is labeled an ORF, and its function is uncertain. This CDR3 contains 14 residues. With V trimmed by 8 bases and J by 3 bases, 11 bases remained unmatched. In DNA form, the CDR3 reads TGTGCTGCGTGGGATGGCTCGTCTTATTATAAGAAACTCTTT. This encodes CAAWDGSSYYKKLF.

This clone is categorized as medium-sized. The chain links TRGV2 to TRGJ1 or TRGJ2. TCRdb leaves out the J gene; it was filled in here by matching the DNA to germline. This CDR3 is built from 15 residues. V trimming: 4 bases; J trimming: 3 bases; junction bases outside the gene matches: 12. Per the germline V gene, CDR1 is EGSNGY and CDR2 is YDSYNSKV. CDR3 in amino acids: CATWDPFPIYYKKLF. Written as DNA, the CDR3 is TGTGCCACCTGGGATCCTTTCCCCATTTATTATAAGAAACTCTTT.

By proportion, this clone is medium-sized. The gene calls are TRGV3 and TRGJ1 or TRGJ2. The J gene comes from matching the DNA to germline here; TCRdb lacks it. The CDR3 has 14 residues. Germline values: CDR1 VTNTFY, CDR2 YDVSTARD (reference sequence). Trimming removed 2 bases from V and 0 bases from J; junction bases left unmatched: 4. The chain's CDR3 is CATWDTENYYKKLF. The CDR3 bases are TGTGCCACCTGGGACACCGAGAATTATTATAAGAAACTCTTT.

This clone is medium-sized. The junction does not match germline at one end; this may be a read error. This sequence joins TRGV10 and TRGJ1 or TRGJ2. Since TCRdb gives no J gene, matching the DNA to germline was used here to assign it. TRGV10 carries the ORF label, with uncertain function. The CDR3 consists of 13 residues. CDR3 coding DNA: TGTGCTGCGTGGGATTCTCATTATCATAAGAAACTCTTT. It is translated as CAAWDSHYHKKLF.

This clone ranks as medium-sized. V gene TRGV4 combines with J gene TRGJP1. The J gene is absent in TCRdb and was assigned here via DNA matching to germline. This CDR3 spans 15 amino acids. Germline CDR1 EGSTGY, CDR2 YDSYTSSV. Trimming cost V 12 bases and J 2 bases; bases outside gene matches: 15. DNA of the CDR3: TGTGCCGCGAGGCAACATGGGACCACTGGTTGGTTCAAGATATTT. Its protein is CAARQHGTTGWFKIF.

The table lists this clone with many counts. The chain has TRGV8 and TRGJ1 or TRGJ2. As TCRdb names no J gene, one was assigned here on the basis of a DNA match to germline. Germline-derived CDR1 and CDR2 are VENAVY and YDSYNSRV. V shed 0 bases, J shed 6 bases, and the junction held 20 bases outside the gene matches. CDR3 length equals 18 residues. The CDR3 reads CATWDRLSKPMCGYKKLF. In nucleotides, the CDR3 is TGTGCCACCTGGGATAGGTTATCCAAGCCAATGTGTGGTTATAAGAAACTCTTT.

This clone was seen at least ten times. The J gene is TRGJ1 or TRGJ2, the V gene TRGV9. TCRdb carries no J gene annotation; the J gene was assigned here by matching the DNA with germline. The CDR3 has 14 residues. V lost 1 base to trimming and J lost 2 bases; unmatched junction nucleotides: 5. Germline V gene lookup returns CDR1 GITISATS and CDR2 ISYDGTV (reference sequence). CDR3: CALWEVRYYYKKLF. The CDR3 DNA follows: TGTGCCTTGTGGGAGGTCAGGTATTATTATAAGAAACTCTTT.

By sample fraction, this clone is medium-sized. Other nucleotide sequences from this sample produce the same CDR3. The V gene is TRGV2, the J gene TRGJ1 or TRGJ2. Here the J gene came from matching the DNA to germline, since TCRdb omits it. The trim removed 0 bases at V and 7 bases at J, leaving 3 bases unmatched. The germline CDR1 and CDR2 sequences are EGSNGY and YDSYNSKV. The CDR3 contains 12 residues. The CDR3 is CATWDGRYKKLF. In DNA form, the CDR3 reads TGTGCCACCTGGGACGGGCGGTATAAGAAACTCTTT.

Judged by abundance, this clone is medium-sized (0.01 to 0.1%). V usage is TRGV2 and J usage is TRGJ1 or TRGJ2. TCRdb lists no J gene, so it was determined here by aligning the DNA to germline. Germline-derived CDR1 and CDR2 are EGSNGY and YDSYNSKV. The CDR3 has 18 amino acids. V was clipped by 0 bases and J by 7 bases; unmatched bases: 21. CDR3 DNA: TGTGCCACCTGGGACGGGTATATGGATTTCGGTTTTGGGTATAAGAAACTCTTT. It encodes CATWDGYMDFGFGYKKLF.

This clone has a count of ten or more. V gene TRGV11 combines with J gene TRGJP2. TRGV11 counts as an open reading frame of uncertain function. The trim removed 6 bases at V and 13 bases at J, leaving 2 bases unmatched. The CDR3 runs 10 residues. The DNA for the CDR3 is TGTGCCTGCTGGATTCCGATCAAGACGTTT. Encoded protein: CACWIPIKTF.

The chain uses TRGV10 and TRGJP1. Here the J gene was assigned by germline matching of the DNA, as TCRdb has none. TRGV10 is given ORF status, its function remaining uncertain. This CDR3 region has 15 residues. The V gene end was trimmed by 8 bases and the J gene end by 4 bases; junction bases not matched to a gene: 11. The chain's CDR3 is CAAWDRRCTGWFKIF. The DNA of the CDR3 is TGTGCTGCGTGGGATCGGCGATGCACTGGTTGGTTCAAGATATTT.

Within the sample, this clone is medium-sized (0.01 to 0.1%). The chain recombines TRGV2 with TRGJP2. Since TCRdb gives no J gene, matching the DNA to germline was used here to assign it. The V and J ends lost 3 bases and 0 bases, in that order; junction bases with no gene match: 7. The CDR3 is 16 residues long. Germline lookup yields CDR1 EGSNGY and CDR2 YDSYNSKV. In DNA form, the CDR3 reads TGTGCCACCTGGGACCTCGGGGATAGTAGTGATTGGATCAAGACGTTT. The encoded protein is CATWDLGDSSDWIKTF.

This clone is medium-sized (0.01 to 0.1%) in the sample. This chain uses TRGV10 with TRGJ1 or TRGJ2. Because TCRdb records no J gene, it was assigned here through a match of the DNA to germline. TRGV10 falls under the ORF class, with uncertain function. J lost 11 bases, V lost 8 bases, and 13 bases had no gene match. CDR3 length: 12 residues. The CDR3 DNA reads as TGTGCTGCGTGGGATTATTTCTCTGAGAAACTCTTT. It specifies CAAWDYFSEKLF.